Presented here are 8 T cell receptor beta chains from one specimen sequenced in a study of identical twins. TCRdb re-called the 5' RACE reads through MiXCR, storing one row per CDR3 protein. The data contain around 1.7 million distinct CDR3 sequences, about 30% of them singletons. Sequencing was carried out using cord blood. The receptors derive from a newborn girl in good health.

On this clonotype: A read error may account for a junction end that differs from germline. The genes are TRBV3-1 and TRBJ2-3; D gene ambiguous. Germline lookup yields CDR1 LGHDT and CDR2 YNNKEL (reference sequence). The CDR3 extends over 12 amino acids. The CDR3 nucleotides are TGTGCCTGCAGCTGGGTTACAGATACGCAGTATTTT. Translation gives CACSWVTDTQYF.

This clonotype was seen at least ten times. V is TRBV5-1 and J is TRBJ2-7; D call uncertain. Trimming stripped 4 bases from V and 1 base from J, with 6 bases between. The germline V gene encodes CDR1 SGHRS and CDR2 YFSETQ. This CDR3 comprises 12 residues. The CDR3 region is CASSAASYEQYF. The CDR3 DNA follows: TGCGCCAGCAGCGCGGCATCCTACGAGCAGTACTTC.

This clonotype was seen ten or more times. The chain is built from TRBV29-1 and TRBJ1-2; D is uncertain. CDR1 and CDR2 (germline): SQVTM, ANQGSEA. Trimming removed 8 bases at V and 4 bases at J, with 11 bases between. CDR3 length equals 11 residues. As DNA, the CDR3 is TGCAGCACACTCCATAGCTATGGCTACACCTTC. Translated, it gives CSTLHSYGYTF.

V is TRBV20-1 and J is TRBJ1-6; the D gene is possibly TRBD1 (6 bases). The germline CDR1 and CDR2 sequences are DFQATT and SNEGSKA (reference sequence). The CDR3 loop spans 16 amino acids. V was pared by 1 base and J by 7 bases, with 17 bases between. The CDR3, as DNA: TGCAGTGCTAGAGTCGGGGGGCCCGGAGGGAATTCACCCCTCCACTTT. Translating gives CSARVGGPGGNSPLHF.

The V and J genes are TRBV20-1 and TRBJ2-1; TRBD2 aligns across 7 bases. The junction had 14 bases not matched to a gene; V was cut back by 0 bases and J by 12 bases. The CDR3 is 15 amino acids. Germline lookup yields CDR1 DFQATT and CDR2 SNEGSKA (reference sequence). The CDR3 sequence is CSARDKVRLREWQFF. The DNA of the CDR3 is TGCAGTGCTAGAGATAAGGTCCGGCTGCGGGAGTGGCAGTTCTTC.

V is TRBV10-2 and J is TRBJ2-2; TRBD2 agrees at 9 bases. J lost 1 base, V lost 3 bases, and 3 bases had no gene match. This CDR3 is 16 amino acids long. The V gene's germline CDR1 is WSHSY and CDR2 SAAADI. The CDR3 DNA reads as TGCGCCAGCAGTGAATTAGCGGGGGTGAACACCGGGGAGCTGTTTTTT. This encodes CASSELAGVNTGELFF.

The J gene is TRBJ2-7, the V gene TRBV5-1; perhaps TRBD1 as D (7 bases). Matching the DNA end better, TRBJ2-4 makes the J call doubtful. The germline V gene has CDR1 SGHRS and CDR2 YFSETQ. The CDR3 runs to 14 residues. CDR3 residues: CASSSPGGTNIQYF. The CDR3 bases are TGCGCCAGCAGCTCGCCAGGGGGGACGAACATTCAGTACTTC.

The rearrangement uses TRBV25-1 and TRBJ1-1; tentative D call: TRBD1 (6 bases). Trimming pared 10 bases from V and 3 bases from J, leaving 15 bases between. The CDR3 runs to 13 residues. Per the germline V gene, CDR1 is MGHDK and CDR2 is SYGVNS. The CDR3 DNA sequence: TGTGCCACCCCTAAACAGGGATACACTGAAGCTTTCTTT. Translation gives CATPKQGYTEAFF.